Listed below are T cell receptor beta chains from one sample, sequenced in a study of neurological immune-mediated disorders. TCRdb reanalysed the 5' RACE reads using MiXCR and keeps one entry per CDR3 protein. This sample carries tens of thousands of distinct CDR3 sequences, 2.5% to 3% of them seen once, and the ten largest clones take roughly 1.2%. Sample: PBMCs. These receptor sequences come from a woman aged 25 to 45 with multiple sclerosis. CDR3s include the opening cysteine and the closing phenylalanine or tryptophan. A D gene is named only where the DNA matches it firmly.

D,J,V,CDR3
TRBD2,TRBJ2-1,TRBV7-9,CDSRTRWDEQFF
NA,TRBJ2-5,TRBV5-1,CASSLAGVGGTIQETQYF
NA,TRBJ1-5,TRBV20-1,CSAIMDRVSNQPQHF
TRBD1,TRBJ2-1,TRBV20-1,CSAPRAGGSDEQFF
TRBD2,TRBJ2-1,TRBV3-1,CASSQRVASGYNEQFF
TRBD2,TRBJ2-1,TRBV20-1,CSASRIGTTTHEQFF
TRBD2,TRBJ2-1,TRBV20-1,CSASPRAAGVYNEQFF
NA,TRBJ2-5,TRBV20-1,CSVHRIEETQYF
TRBD2,TRBJ2-7,TRBV7-2,CASSPRVGRDHEQYF
NA,TRBJ1-5,TRBV29-1,CSVGGGAKGNQPQHF
NA,TRBJ1-2,TRBV20-1,CSAGTLGLYGYTF
NA,TRBJ2-5,TRBV21-1,CASSKVRLSQTQETQYF
NA,TRBJ2-5,TRBV24-1,CATSDFSGQETQYF
NA,TRBJ1-1,TRBV6-6,CASSTQGTEAFF
TRBD2,TRBJ2-1,TRBV20-1,CSARVLAANNEQFF
NA,TRBJ1-5,TRBV4-3,CASSQGGGQPQHF
NA,TRBJ2-3,TRBV29-1,CSSLQGPSTDTQYF
NA,TRBJ2-2,TRBV7-8,CASSLGGLLTGELFF
TRBD1,TRBJ2-1,TRBV12-3/TRBV12-4,CASTPRTGSNEQFF
NA,TRBJ2-7,TRBV2,CASKRDINYEQYF
NA,TRBJ1-6,TRBV20-1,CSATGPGNIQYFGAGTESSPLHF
TRBD1,TRBJ2-3,TRBV20-1,CSARQGVPDTQYF
NA,TRBJ2-7,TRBV20-1,CSARPNQAGSYEQYF
NA,TRBJ2-5,TRBV3-1,CASSQVAAQETQYF
TRBD1,TRBJ2-7,TRBV15,CATSTGTGNYEQYF
NA,TRBJ2-2,TRBV24-1,CATSDSLGPFTGELFF
NA,TRBJ2-2,TRBV24-1,CATSARALNTGELFF
TRBD1,TRBJ2-1,TRBV27,CASSPPDYRGYNEQFF
TRBD2,TRBJ2-1,TRBV10-3,CAISREGLPYNEQFF
NA,TRBJ2-7,TRBV5-1,CASSLVGDEQYF
NA,TRBJ1-2,TRBV29-1,CSVEDTGYGYTF
NA,TRBJ2-5,TRBV7-6,CASRDSGVSQETQYF
TRBD1,TRBJ2-7,TRBV3-1,CATSTGGFYEQYF
NA,TRBJ1-1,TRBV6-5,CASTSHRDEAFF
TRBD2,TRBJ2-2,TRBV3-1,CASSHRGAGGLNTGELFF
TRBD1,TRBJ1-1,TRBV5-6,CASSNWDRGSTEAFF
NA,TRBJ2-4,TRBV28,CASTPSGPKNIQYF
NA,TRBJ1-5,TRBV20-1,CSARDPNSNQPQHF
TRBD1,TRBJ2-7,TRBV28,CASSLGTGGVEQYF
TRBD1,TRBJ2-7,TRBV24-1,CATSDAGTGASEQYF
NA,TRBJ2-2,TRBV12-3/TRBV12-4,CASSRDGELFF
TRBD1,TRBJ2-3,TRBV7-9,CASSLGQGTDTQYF
TRBD1,TRBJ2-4,TRBV5-5,CASSLGTGGTKDIQYF
NA,TRBJ1-2,TRBV6-5,CASRPQGGAGYTF
NA,TRBJ1-4,TRBV6-1,CASSEIGESNEKLFF
TRBD1,TRBJ2-7,TRBV27,CASHRTGGKAQYF
TRBD1,TRBJ2-7,TRBV15,CATSRDRASYEQYF